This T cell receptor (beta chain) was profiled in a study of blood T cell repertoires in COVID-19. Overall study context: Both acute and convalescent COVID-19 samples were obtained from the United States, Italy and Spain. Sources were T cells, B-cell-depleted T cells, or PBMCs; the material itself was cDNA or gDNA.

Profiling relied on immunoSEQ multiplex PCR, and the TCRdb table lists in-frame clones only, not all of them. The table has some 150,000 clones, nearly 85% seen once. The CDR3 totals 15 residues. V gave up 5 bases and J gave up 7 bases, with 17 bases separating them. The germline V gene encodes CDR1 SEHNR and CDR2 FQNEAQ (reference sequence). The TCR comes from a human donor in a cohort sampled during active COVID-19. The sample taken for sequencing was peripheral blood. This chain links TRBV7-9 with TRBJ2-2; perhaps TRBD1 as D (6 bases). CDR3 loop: CASSPSGRGSGELFF. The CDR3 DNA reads TGTGCCAGCAGCCCATCGGGCAGGGGCAGCGGGGAGCTGTTTTTT.